This note documents a single T cell receptor (beta chain) sequence. CDR3 length: 14 residues. V lost 0 bases, J lost 1 base, and 7 bases lay in between. Germline CDR1 SGHRS, CDR2 YFSETQ. This record belongs to a study of blood T cell repertoires in COVID-19. Only in-frame clones appear in the TCRdb table, and some are missing; sequencing was by immunoSEQ multiplex PCR. Of about 71,000 clones in the sample, roughly 80% are singletons; the top ten hold approximately 15%. The chain recombines TRBV5-1 with TRBJ2-5, with a tentative D call TRBD1 (5 bases). Sequenced input: peripheral blood. The TCR comes from a woman older than 75 with acute or convalescent COVID-19. The CDR3 DNA reads as TGCGCCAGCAGCTTGGTTGGGGCCCAAGAGACCCAGTACTTC. It translates to CASSLVGAQETQYF.